The clone carrying this T cell receptor beta chain was counted a few times. Its antigen remains unidentified. These data originate in a study of identical twins. TCRdb used MiXCR to reprocess the 5' RACE reads, holding one entry per CDR3 protein. The data hold 200,000 or so distinct CDR3 sequences, with less than 20% observed a single time. Study-wide points: The presence of invariant MAIT and iNKT cells could partly confound analyses of zero-insertion sequences.

After removal of 5 bases from V and 4 bases from J, the junction contained 3 bases not matched to a gene. Germline V gives CDR1 ENHRY, CDR2 SYGVKD. CDR3 length equals 15 residues. These same data were also listed under a study on T cells expressing NK-cell markers.

Sequencing was done on a sample of CD8+ T cells sorted from blood. This TCR was sampled from a woman aged 18-30 years in good health. The chain uses TRBV10-3 and TRBJ2-3; TRBD2 aligns across 13 bases. CDR3 bases: TGTGCCATCAGTCGGACTAGCGGGAGTGCAGATACGCAGTATTTT. Amino acid sequence: CAISRTSGSADTQYF.